This T cell receptor (beta chain) derives from a study of blood T cells in healthy people across ages. Per-sample yields of isolated PBMCs were at least 6 million. Per sample, at least 6 micrograms of total RNA were extracted. A remark on this clonotype: Its antigen is unidentified.

From germline, CDR1 is DFQATT and CDR2 SNEGSKA (reference sequence). J was trimmed by 4 bases and V by 8 bases; bases with no gene match: 9. The CDR3 has 13 amino acids. Regarding the study as a whole: For the donors, CMV status was unknown and possibly confounded expanded clonotype changes.

It was with a sample-barcoded 5' primer and a J-beta primer mix that a second PCR of about 7 to 12 cycles was run. Tags on each cDNA molecule came from a template-switch adaptor with 12 random nucleotides. Each CDR3 protein is one row after TCRdb ran MiXCR on the 5' RACE reads. The sample has about 1.5 million distinct CDR3 sequences; approximately 42% are singletons. The V gene is TRBV20-1, the J gene TRBJ2-5; 8 positions match TRBD2. Sample: blood. This TCR derives from a woman in her late teens or twenties in good health. CDR3 sequence (DNA): TGCAGTAGAGACGGGGGGGCCGGAGAGACCCAGTACTTC. As protein: CSRDGGAGETQYF.